These 30 T cell receptor beta chains were all obtained from the same sample, sequenced in a study of T-cell reconstitution after alpha-beta-depleted transplantation in children. During its preparation, the TCRbeta library received unique molecular identifiers. TCRdb re-derived calls from the PCR reads in MiXCR, one entry per CDR3 protein. The table lists about 22,000 distinct CDR3 sequences, about a tenth of them singletons. The source was PBMCs from the stem cell graft donor, collected from the stem cell graft. Every receptor here comes from a human donor who donated a stem cell graft to a child with chronic granulomatous disease.

This clonotype was seen repeatedly, ten times or more. The V call is TRBV6-4, the J call TRBJ2-1, with 7 bases aligning to TRBD1. Germline CDR1 is MRHNA and CDR2 is SNTAGT. This CDR3 region has 15 residues. J gave up 2 bases and V 3 bases, and 4 bases lay outside the gene matches. This CDR3 reads CASSDRQGAYNEQFF. CDR3 bases: TGTGCCAGCAGTGATCGGCAGGGGGCCTACAATGAGCAGTTCTTC.

In this sample, this clonotype turned up many times. A junction end diverges from the germline sequence, so it may reflect a read error. V and J are TRBV7-7 and TRBJ2-1; D tentatively fits TRBD1 or TRBD2 (5 bases each). Germline-derived CDR1 and CDR2 are SSHAT and FNYEAQ (reference sequence). The CDR3 spans 13 residues. The CDR3 bases are TGTGCTAGCAGCTCGGGACCCGGCAGTGAGCAGTTCTTC. It yields the protein CASSSGPGSEQFF.

This clonotype was detected many times. The chain is built from TRBV7-9 and TRBJ2-2; 11 nucleotides agree with TRBD1. The germline V gene encodes CDR1 SEHNR and CDR2 FQNEAQ (reference sequence). V dropped 5 bases and J dropped 3; count of bases not matched to a gene: 5. There are 16 residues in the CDR3. The DNA for the CDR3 is TGTGCCAGCAGCGATCGGGACAGGGGGGACACCGGGGAGCTGTTTTTT. Amino acids: CASSDRDRGDTGELFF.

This clonotype was seen many times. A much more abundant neighbour one base away suggests this may be a read error. CDR3: CATSRDLGDSQYF. In DNA, the CDR3 is TGTGCCACCAGCAGAGATCTCGGGGACAGTCAGTACTTC. This chain uses TRBV15 with TRBJ2-4, with 7 bases matching TRBD1. The CDR3 sequence is 13 residues long. The germline gives CDR1 LNHNV, CDR2 YYDKDF (reference sequence). V dropped 0 bases and J dropped 12; count of bases not matched to a gene: 5.

This clonotype was observed at least ten times. The chain recombines TRBV7-2 with TRBJ2-3; D remains ambiguous. The germline CDR1 and CDR2 sequences are SGHTA and FQGNSA. CDR3 length: 12 residues. Trimming stripped 5 bases from V and 2 bases from J, with 5 bases between. The CDR3 sequence: CASSPYTDTQYF. CDR3 coding DNA: TGTGCCAGCAGCCCCTACACAGATACGCAGTATTTT.

The rearrangement uses TRBV12-3 or TRBV12-4 and TRBJ2-1; 8 bases are a match to TRBD2. The CDR3 loop spans 15 amino acids. J was trimmed by 7 bases and V by 6 bases; bases with no gene match: 11. CDR3 DNA sequence: TGTGCCAGCAGCCGTACTGGCGGGGGGCAGAATGAGCAGTTCTTC. The encoded protein is CASSRTGGGQNEQFF.

The sample holds many counts of this clonotype. The CDR3 spells CASSPRTSGDKETQYF. In nucleotides, the CDR3 is TGTGCCAGCAGCCCCCGGACTAGTGGGGACAAAGAGACCCAGTACTTC. V gene TRBV7-8 combines with J gene TRBJ2-5; perhaps TRBD2 as D (7 bases). This CDR3 is 16 amino acids long. V shed 5 bases and J shed 3 bases, with 19 bases lying between them. CDR1 and CDR2 (germline): SGHVS, FQNEAQ.

This clonotype was detected ten times or more. For the CDR3, the DNA is TGTGCCAGCAACCCCGGACAGGGTAGAAATGAGCAGTTCTTC. It encodes CASNPGQGRNEQFF. J is TRBJ2-1 and V is TRBV3-1; 8 bases align to TRBD1. The CDR3 consists of 14 residues. V lost 7 bases, J lost 7 bases, and 9 bases stayed unmatched. The germline CDR1 and CDR2 sequences are LGHDT and YNNKEL (reference sequence).

This clonotype appeared many times. This chain uses TRBV29-1 with TRBJ2-1; TRBD1 matches at 7 bases. Looked up from germline, CDR1 is SQVTM and CDR2 is ANQGSEA. V was pared by 3 bases and J by 7 bases, with 3 bases of the junction left unmatched. CDR3 length: 12 residues. This CDR3 reads CSVETGWNEQFF. The CDR3 DNA reads TGCAGCGTTGAGACAGGGTGGAATGAGCAGTTCTTC.

This clonotype was recorded at least ten times. CDR3 residues: CASSITGANTEAFF. As DNA, the CDR3 is TGCGCCAGCAGCATTACAGGGGCGAACACTGAAGCTTTCTTT. The chain carries TRBV5-1 and TRBJ1-1; 7 nucleotides match TRBD1. The J segment lost 1 base and the V segment lost 4 bases, leaving 4 bases of the junction unmatched. The CDR3 runs 14 residues. Germline V gene sequence: CDR1 SGHRS, CDR2 YFSETQ.

This clonotype was found many times. CDR3 coding DNA: TGTGCCAGCAGCTTGCGAGGTTCCCCCCACGAGCAGTACTTC. Its protein is CASSLRGSPHEQYF. The V call is TRBV5-4, the J call TRBJ2-7; D not resolved. CDR1 is SGHNT, CDR2 YYREEE, per germline (reference sequence). CDR3 length: 14 residues. Trimming removed 1 base at V and 5 bases at J, with 13 bases between.

The CDR3 loop is CASSGAGTVILGELFF. CDR3 DNA sequence: TGTGCCAGCAGTGGGGCCGGGACAGTGATCTTGGGGGAGCTGTTTTTT. The chain uses TRBV27 and TRBJ2-2; 7 bases map to TRBD1. This CDR3 comprises 16 residues. In germline, CDR1 is MNHEY, CDR2 SMNVEV (reference sequence). The trim removed 5 bases at V and 8 bases at J, leaving 14 bases unmatched.

This clonotype occurred many times. The chain joins TRBV9 to TRBJ2-1, with 10 bases fitting TRBD2. The V gene's germline CDR1 is SGDLS and CDR2 YYNGEE. V lost 0 bases, J lost 3 bases, and 3 bases stayed unmatched. This CDR3 is built from 16 residues. The CDR3 DNA reads TGTGCCAGCAGCGTAGTAGCTAGCGGGGGCTACAATGAGCAGTTCTTC. It specifies CASSVVASGGYNEQFF.

The table lists this clonotype with many counts. This chain links TRBV6-2 or TRBV6-3 with TRBJ2-1, with 11 nucleotides matching TRBD2. Looked up from germline, CDR1 is MNHEY and CDR2 is SVGEGT. The junction had 5 bases not matched to a gene; V was cut back by 6 bases and J by 4 bases. CDR3 size: 15 residues. The CDR3 nucleotides are TGTGCCAGCAGGGTTACTAGCGGGAGATACAATGAGCAGTTCTTC. Protein: CASRVTSGRYNEQFF.

This clonotype was recorded many times. This chain links TRBV4-3 with TRBJ2-7; unclear D gene. Trimming left V 0 bases short and J 4 bases short, with 10 bases between. Germline CDR1 is LGHNA and CDR2 is YSLEER. The CDR3 length is 14 residues. The CDR3 sequence: CASSQDYGGYEQYF. CDR3 DNA: TGCGCCAGCAGCCAAGATTACGGTGGGTACGAGCAGTACTTC.

This clonotype was picked up many times. The chain couples TRBV15 to TRBJ2-7; D might be TRBD2 (5 bases). Per germline, CDR1 LNHNV and CDR2 YYDKDF (reference sequence). CDR3 size: 16 residues. Deletions cut 5 bases from V and 2 bases from J, with 19 bases between. The CDR3 nucleotides are TGTGCCACCAGCTTACGTGGGCGGGTGGACCCCTACGAGCAGTACTTC. Translating it yields CATSLRGRVDPYEQYF.

This clonotype appeared many times. V is TRBV25-1 and J is TRBJ1-4; D is uncertain. CDR1 and CDR2 (germline): MGHDK, SYGVNS. V lost 1 base and J 7 bases, leaving 16 bases between the germline ends. This CDR3 has 16 amino acids. As DNA, the CDR3 is TGTGCCAGCAGTGAATGGGAGGGTTCGGTAGGTGAAAAACTGTTTTTT. Residues: CASSEWEGSVGEKLFF.

This chain links TRBV11-1 with TRBJ2-3; D unresolved. V gave up 5 bases and J gave up 6 bases, with 6 bases separating them. Germline CDR1 reads SGHAT; CDR2 reads FQDESV (reference sequence). CDR3 length equals 11 residues. The CDR3 DNA reads TGTGCCAGCAGCGTCGGGGATACGCAGTATTTT. Its translation is CASSVGDTQYF.

Many counts were recorded for this clonotype. The chain recombines TRBV6-1 with TRBJ2-7, with 7 bases fitting TRBD2. J lost 0 bases, V lost 2 bases, and 4 bases had no gene match. This CDR3 is built from 15 residues. Germline V gives CDR1 MNHNS, CDR2 SASEGT. The CDR3, as DNA: TGTGCCAGCAGTGAATTCACTAGCGTCTCCTACGAGCAGTACTTC. Its translation: CASSEFTSVSYEQYF.

In its sample, this clonotype was seen a few times. The rearrangement links TRBV29-1 to TRBJ2-1; tentatively, D is TRBD1 or TRBD2 (5 bases each). CDR1 SQVTM and CDR2 ANQGSEA come from the germline V gene. CDR3 size: 14 residues. V lost 3 bases, J lost 7 bases, and 16 bases lay in between. The CDR3 spells CSVDGQRKGNEQFF. The CDR3 nucleotides are TGCAGCGTTGACGGGCAGCGGAAGGGGAATGAGCAGTTCTTC.

This clonotype was detected many times. The rearrangement links TRBV3-1 to TRBJ2-7; maybe TRBD2 (5 bases). The germline V and J ends were trimmed by 4 bases and 7 bases, with 8 bases remaining between them. The CDR3 spans 11 residues. Germline V gives CDR1 LGHDT, CDR2 YNNKEL (reference sequence). Here the CDR3 DNA reads TGTGCCAGCAGCCCCCGGGGAGAGCAGTACTTC. Translated: CASSPRGEQYF.

This clonotype was counted ten times or more. J is TRBJ2-7 and V is TRBV7-9; 7 bases match TRBD2. CDR1 is SEHNR, CDR2 FQNEAQ, per germline (reference sequence). CDR3 length: 13 amino acids. V shed 6 bases, J shed 1 base, and the junction held 3 bases outside the gene matches. This CDR3 reads CASSSSGSYEQYF. The CDR3 bases are TGTGCCAGCAGTTCTAGCGGATCCTACGAGCAGTACTTC.

The chain carries TRBV5-1 and TRBJ2-3; D unclear. The CDR3 covers 15 residues. Trimming cost V 1 base and J 0 bases, with 9 bases left between them. The germline V gene encodes CDR1 SGHRS and CDR2 YFSETQ. The chain's CDR3 is CASSLKQPSTDTQYF. The CDR3 region has the DNA TGCGCCAGCAGCTTGAAACAGCCTAGCACAGATACGCAGTATTTT.

This clonotype was observed many times. The J gene is TRBJ2-1, the V gene TRBV6-2 or TRBV6-3; D may be TRBD2 (5 bases). Trimming took 8 bases from V and 3 from J, leaving 11 bases between them. The CDR3 extends over 13 amino acids. Germline CDR1 MNHEY, CDR2 SVGEGT. CDR3 in amino acids: CASGSGFYNEQFF. CDR3 DNA: TGTGCCAGCGGTTCGGGGTTCTACAATGAGCAGTTCTTC.

This clonotype has ten or more counts. The chain links TRBV5-1 to TRBJ2-7; D is possibly TRBD2 (5 bases). Germline V gene data show CDR1 as SGHRS and CDR2 as YFSETQ. CDR3 length: 14 residues. V was pared by 4 bases and J by 4 bases, with 15 bases between. The CDR3 here is CASSPAELGYEQYF. The CDR3 DNA reads TGCGCCAGCAGCCCGGCGGAACTAGGTTACGAGCAGTACTTC.

By sample fraction, this clonotype is medium-sized. The rearrangement uses TRBV20-1 and TRBJ1-3; D is ambiguous. The length of the CDR3 is 10 residues. V was clipped by 6 bases and J by 4 bases, with 4 bases between them. In germline, CDR1 is DFQATT, CDR2 SNEGSKA (reference sequence). The CDR3 loop is CSALGNTIYF. Written as DNA, the CDR3 is TGCAGTGCGCTAGGAAACACCATATATTTT.

This clonotype was observed many times. The chain uses TRBV20-1 and TRBJ2-5, with no clear D. CDR3 length: 15 amino acids. V was shortened by 0 bases and J by 7 bases, with 18 bases between the two germline ends. Germline V lookup: CDR1 DFQATT, CDR2 SNEGSKA (reference sequence). In nucleotides, the CDR3 is TGCAGTGCTAGAGATGGCCGGGCCCCCTGGGGGACCCAGTACTTC. Encoded protein: CSARDGRAPWGTQYF.

This clonotype was seen repeatedly, ten times or more. This sequence joins TRBV7-7 and TRBJ2-1; no reliable D call. Germline V CDR1 and CDR2: SSHAT, FNYEAQ (reference sequence). The CDR3 consists of 13 residues. Deletions cut 3 bases from V and 3 bases from J, with 6 bases between. The CDR3 is CASSLGDYNEQFF. CDR3 bases: TGTGCCAGCAGCTTGGGCGACTACAATGAGCAGTTCTTC. Looking up the rest from reference TRBV7-7 and TRBJ2-1 gives the full variable domain: GAGVSQSPRYKVTKRGQDVTLRCDPISSHATLYWYQQALGQGPEFLTYFNYEAQPDKSGLPSDRFSAERPEGSISTLTIQRTEQRDSAMYRCASSLGDYNEQFFGPGTRLTVL.

The sample holds many counts of this clonotype. CDR3 DNA sequence: TGCAGCGTCACCGGGGGGGCTGGCGGGAGCTCCTACGAGCAGTACTTC. Protein sequence: CSVTGGAGGSSYEQYF. This chain links TRBV29-1 with TRBJ2-7; 8 bases fit TRBD2. V shed 6 bases, J shed 0 bases, and the junction held 13 bases outside the gene matches. CDR3 size: 16 residues. The germline V gene encodes CDR1 SQVTM and CDR2 ANQGSEA.

The sample holds many counts of this clonotype. The rearrangement uses TRBV19 and TRBJ1-5, with D tentatively TRBD1 (6 bases). Per germline, CDR1 LNHDA and CDR2 SQIVND (reference sequence). The CDR3 is 13 amino acids. Trimming left V 4 bases short and J 3 bases short, with 7 bases between. The CDR3 DNA reads TGTGCCAGTAGTAACAGGGTCAATCAGCCCCAGCATTTT. Translated, it gives CASSNRVNQPQHF.